This passage covers 29 T cell receptor beta chains from one sample sequenced in a study of patients and donors after allogeneic stem cell transplantation. MiXCR was run by TCRdb on the RT-PCR reads, yielding one entry per CDR3 protein. The sample has 100,000 to 130,000 distinct CDR3 sequences, 35% seen once. Sequenced material: blood, either unsorted or a sorted T cell fraction (not recorded which). The receptors stem from a human donor who was either an allogeneic HSCT recipient or a stem cell or donor lymphocyte infusion donor (not recorded which). It is not recorded whose cells these are; they may come from a transplant donor.

This clonotype has a count of ten or more. The genes are TRBV20-1 and TRBJ1-1; tentative D call: TRBD1 (5 bases). The CDR3 length is 12 residues. V was clipped by 0 bases and J by 10 bases, with 12 bases between them. Germline loops: CDR1 DFQATT, CDR2 SNEGSKA (reference sequence). As DNA, the CDR3 is TGCAGTGCTAGAGATGATCGGGGGGGAGCTTTCTTT. Protein product: CSARDDRGGAFF.

This rearrangement joins TRBV5-5 to TRBJ2-7, with a possible D match to TRBD1 (5 bases). Germline V gene lookup returns CDR1 SGHKS and CDR2 YYEKEE (reference sequence). The ends were cut back, 3 bases at V and 2 bases at J, with 9 bases in the middle. The CDR3 totals 13 residues. For the CDR3, the DNA is TGTGCCAGCAGCTCTCGGACACCCTACGAGCAGTACTTC. This sequence encodes CASSSRTPYEQYF.

The V gene is TRBV24-1, the J gene TRBJ1-2, with 10 bases that match TRBD1. The CDR3 is 16 amino acids. V shed 3 bases and J 4 bases; nucleotides not matched to a gene: 7. Germline CDR1 reads KGHDR; CDR2 reads SFDVKD. In DNA, the CDR3 is TGTGCCACCAGTGATGGGGACAGGGGAGGTCCCTATGGCTACACCTTC. As protein: CATSDGDRGGPYGYTF.

This chain connects TRBV5-1 to TRBJ2-1; D gene unclear. Per germline, CDR1 SGHRS and CDR2 YFSETQ. The CDR3 sequence is 12 residues long. V was cut by 4 bases and J by 9 bases, with 11 bases left in between. The CDR3 reads CASSDPSSEQFF. The CDR3 region has the DNA TGCGCCAGCAGCGACCCCAGTAGTGAGCAGTTCTTC.

The chain links TRBV7-2 to TRBJ2-3; D remains ambiguous. Per germline, CDR1 SGHTA and CDR2 FQGNSA. The CDR3 contains 17 residues. V was trimmed by 4 bases and J by 2 bases, leaving 19 bases between them. DNA of the CDR3: TGTGCCAGCAGCTACATAAAGACTCCAACTTTCACAGATACGCAGTATTTT. It codes for CASSYIKTPTFTDTQYF.

This clonotype was seen a few times. This rearrangement joins TRBV4-3 to TRBJ1-1; the D gene is possibly TRBD1 (6 bases). The CDR3 spans 16 residues. CDR1 is LGHNA and CDR2 is YSLEER in the germline V gene. Between the trimmed V and J ends, which lost 1 base and 4 bases, there was a span of 16 bases. CDR3 DNA: TGCGCCAGCAGCCAAGGATACAGGGCAATCGGCACTGAAGCTTTCTTT. It codes for CASSQGYRAIGTEAFF.

The rearrangement joins TRBV7-9 to TRBJ2-5; possible D gene TRBD1, 5 bases. The germline V and J ends were trimmed by 8 bases and 0 bases, with 10 bases remaining between them. Germline assignment: CDR1 SEHNR and CDR2 FQNEAQ (reference sequence). The CDR3 runs 13 residues. CDR3 residues: CASGQYDQETQYF. In nucleotides, the CDR3 is TGTGCCAGCGGACAATACGACCAAGAGACCCAGTACTTC.

This clonotype appeared once. The chain couples TRBV5-1 to TRBJ2-3, with 8 bases lining up with TRBD2. Germline V gene lookup returns CDR1 SGHRS and CDR2 YFSETQ. With V trimmed by 4 bases and J by 2 bases, 12 bases remained unmatched. The CDR3 has 17 residues. CDR3 amino acids: CASSPPTSVGLTDTQYF. The CDR3 bases are TGCGCCAGCAGCCCCCCGACTAGCGTGGGACTCACAGATACGCAGTATTTT.

This clonotype has a handful of counts. The chain joins TRBV25-1 to TRBJ1-3; tentative D call: TRBD1 (5 bases). V lost 3 bases and J 0 bases, leaving 9 bases between the germline ends. Germline V CDR1 and CDR2: MGHDK, SYGVNS. This CDR3 contains 15 residues. As DNA, the CDR3 is TGTGCCAGCAGTGAGATGACAGACTCTGGAAACACCATATATTTT. This codes for CASSEMTDSGNTIYF.

The chain joins TRBV29-1 to TRBJ1-1; no reliable D call. The length of the CDR3 is 13 residues. Trimming cost V 4 bases and J 0 bases, with 9 bases left between them. Per the germline V gene, CDR1 is SQVTM and CDR2 is ANQGSEA. In nucleotides, the CDR3 is TGCAGCGTTGGTCGGACGTTGAACACTGAAGCTTTCTTT. Its translation: CSVGRTLNTEAFF.

V gene TRBV12-3 or TRBV12-4 combines with J gene TRBJ1-5; D is undetermined. This CDR3 is built from 13 residues. Trimming cost V 6 bases and J 4 bases, with 10 bases left between them. The CDR3 reads CASSPPRNQPQHF. The CDR3 DNA follows: TGTGCCAGCAGCCCACCCCGAAATCAGCCCCAGCATTTT.

There are a few counts of this clonotype. CDR3 coding DNA: TGTGCCAGCAGTTACGGGACCGAAATGAGGGAAGCTTTCTTT. This translates into CASSYGTEMREAFF. This chain joins TRBV6-6 and TRBJ1-1, with D tentatively TRBD1 (5 bases). Trimming stripped 2 bases from V and 8 bases from J, with 15 bases between. Germline V gives CDR1 MNHNY, CDR2 SVGAGI (reference sequence). The CDR3 extends over 14 amino acids.

V and J are TRBV4-2 and TRBJ2-1; 10 nucleotides agree with TRBD2. Germline CDR1 and CDR2: LGHNA and YNFKEQ. Losses at the gene ends were 1 base for V and 6 bases for J; bases not matched to a gene: 6. The CDR3 length is 16 residues. CDR3 amino acids: CASSQVPSGRVNEQFF. The CDR3 DNA reads as TGTGCCAGCAGCCAAGTCCCCAGCGGGAGGGTCAATGAGCAGTTCTTC.

The chain uses TRBV29-1 and TRBJ2-1; 11 bases are a match to TRBD2. V shed 5 bases, J shed 4 bases, and the junction held 4 bases outside the gene matches. From germline, CDR1 is SQVTM and CDR2 ANQGSEA. CDR3 length: 14 residues. CDR3 coding DNA: TGCAGCGTTTTAGGGACTAGCGGTTACAATGAGCAGTTCTTC. Translated: CSVLGTSGYNEQFF.

This chain connects TRBV5-6 to TRBJ1-2; TRBD1 is a possible D gene (5 bases). Germline assignment: CDR1 SGHDT and CDR2 YYEEEE. The CDR3 runs 12 residues. V shed 0 bases and J shed 11 bases, with 11 bases lying between them. CDR3 residues: CASSLGQPRYTF. Written as DNA, the CDR3 is TGTGCCAGCAGCTTGGGACAGCCCAGGTACACCTTC.

This clonotype was seen a handful of times. V is TRBV29-1 and J is TRBJ2-5; D is unresolved. CDR3 size: 14 residues. The germline gives CDR1 SQVTM, CDR2 ANQGSEA. V was cut by 2 bases and J by 4 bases, with 14 bases left in between. CDR3 sequence: CSVERLGIGETQYF. The DNA for the CDR3 is TGCAGCGTTGAACGCCTAGGGATTGGAGAGACCCAGTACTTC.

This chain connects TRBV12-3 or TRBV12-4 to TRBJ1-4; weak D call: TRBD1 (6 bases). Trimming pared 6 bases from V and 5 bases from J, leaving 10 bases between. The CDR3 is made up of 13 amino acids. The CDR3 is CASRRQENEKLFF. CDR3 nucleotide sequence: TGTGCCAGCAGAAGACAGGAGAATGAAAAACTGTTTTTT.

This chain connects TRBV27 to TRBJ2-7, with 9 bases that match TRBD1. CDR1 MNHEY and CDR2 SMNVEV come from the germline V gene (reference sequence). The V segment lost 3 bases and the J segment 3 bases; nucleotides outside the gene matches: 6. This CDR3 region has 15 residues. CDR3 nucleotide sequence: TGTGCCAGCAGTTTGGACCCGACAGGGGGCTACGAGCAGTACTTC. This gives the protein CASSLDPTGGYEQYF.

The gene calls are TRBV3-1 and TRBJ2-7, with TRBD1 matching over 7 bases. V trimming: 1 base; J trimming: 5 bases; junction bases outside the gene matches: 11. The CDR3 spans 16 residues. The germline V gene encodes CDR1 LGHDT and CDR2 YNNKEL (reference sequence). The CDR3 region has the DNA TGTGCCAGCAGCCAAGGAAACAGGGGCATTACTAACGAGCAGTACTTC. Protein: CASSQGNRGITNEQYF.

The CDR3 sequence: CASSTGTGNQPQHF. As DNA, the CDR3 is TGCGCCAGCAGCACCGGGACGGGCAATCAGCCCCAGCATTTT. The chain combines TRBV5-1 with TRBJ1-5; TRBD1 might be the D (5 bases). With 4 bases removed from V and 2 bases from J, the gap between germline ends came to 10 bases. Germline V gene sequence: CDR1 SGHRS, CDR2 YFSETQ. The CDR3 length is 14 residues. Full variable domain (rest looked up from reference TRBV5-1 and TRBJ1-5): KAGVTQTPRYLIKTRGQQVTLSCSPISGHRSVSWYQQTPGQGLQFLFEYFSETQRNKGNFPGRFSGRQFSNSRSEMNVSTLELGDSALYLCASSTGTGNQPQHFGDGTRLSIL.

The rearrangement links TRBV7-9 to TRBJ2-1; TRBD2 matches at 9 bases. The CDR3 length is 18 residues. The V and J ends lost 0 bases and 8 bases, in that order; junction bases with no gene match: 14. Germline V gene lookup returns CDR1 SEHNR and CDR2 FQNEAQ (reference sequence). The CDR3 spells CASSLALLAGGPPDEQFF. The CDR3 nucleotides read TGTGCCAGCAGCTTAGCGCTCTTGGCGGGAGGGCCTCCGGATGAGCAGTTCTTC.

V is TRBV10-1 and J is TRBJ2-7, with D possibly matching TRBD2 (5 bases). Germline CDR1 WNHNN, CDR2 SYGVQD (reference sequence). This CDR3 has 12 residues. V was clipped by 3 bases and J by 6 bases, with 9 bases between them. The CDR3 protein is CASSDLASEQYF. CDR3 DNA: TGCGCCAGCAGTGATTTAGCGAGCGAGCAGTACTTC.

The chain is built from TRBV6-4 and TRBJ2-3; TRBD1 is a possible D gene (5 bases). The germline V gene has CDR1 MRHNA and CDR2 SNTAGT. The CDR3 length is 13 residues. The germline V and J ends were trimmed by 6 bases and 4 bases, with 11 bases remaining between them. The CDR3 DNA is TGTGCCAGCAGCCAGGGCATGGCAGATACGCAGTATTTT. This sequence encodes CASSQGMADTQYF.

The sample holds a few counts of this clonotype. This rearrangement joins TRBV5-1 to TRBJ2-6; D perhaps matches TRBD2 (5 bases). CDR3 length: 14 residues. The ends were cut back, 6 bases at V and 2 bases at J, with 9 bases in the middle. Germline CDR1 is SGHRS and CDR2 is YFSETQ. The CDR3 DNA reads TGCGCCAGCACCAGCGGACCTGGGGCCAACGTCCTGACTTTC. Translating it yields CASTSGPGANVLTF.

The CDR3 nucleotides are TGCAGCGCCTCTGGACGTTTTGGCTACGAGCAGTACTTC. Its protein product is CSASGRFGYEQYF. The V gene is TRBV29-1, the J gene TRBJ2-7; no clear D gene. Germline CDR1 is SQVTM and CDR2 is ANQGSEA. The CDR3 is 13 residues long. Trimming stripped 7 bases from V and 3 bases from J, with 16 bases between.

This clonotype was counted only a few times. The V call is TRBV15, the J call TRBJ1-2; 11 positions agree with TRBD1. V shed 3 bases, J shed 5 bases, and the junction held 5 bases outside the gene matches. Germline CDR1 reads LNHNV; CDR2 reads YYDKDF (reference sequence). The CDR3 loop spans 15 amino acids. The CDR3, as DNA: TGTGCCACCAGCAGCGGACAGGGGGCTCTTTATGGCTACACCTTC. It translates to CATSSGQGALYGYTF.

There are a few counts of this clonotype. The rearrangement uses TRBV28 and TRBJ1-6; no definite D call. The CDR3 runs 14 residues. Germline CDR1 reads MDHEN; CDR2 reads SYDVKM. V was clipped by 7 bases and J by 7 bases, with 14 bases between them. The CDR3 sequence: CASTPTLVNSPLHF. CDR3 nucleotide sequence: TGTGCCAGCACCCCGACTCTGGTGAATTCACCCCTCCACTTT.

This sequence joins TRBV20-1 and TRBJ2-5, with D possibly TRBD1 on 6 matching bases. Looked up from germline, CDR1 is DFQATT and CDR2 is SNEGSKA (reference sequence). The V gene lost 5 bases and the J gene lost 6 bases, with 13 bases spanning the gap. The CDR3 sequence is 12 residues long. This chain's CDR3 is CSAHRAAQTQYF. CDR3 in DNA: TGCAGTGCTCACAGGGCAGCGCAGACCCAGTACTTC.

The chain joins TRBV9 to TRBJ2-5; D could derive from TRBD1 or TRBD2 (5 bases each). The CDR3 runs to 15 residues. Trimming took 0 bases from V and 4 from J, leaving 13 bases between them. Germline-derived CDR1 and CDR2 are SGDLS and YYNGEE. CDR3 nucleotides: TGTGCCAGCAGCGTAGGGACAATTGGGGGAGAGACCCAGTACTTC. This translates into CASSVGTIGGETQYF.